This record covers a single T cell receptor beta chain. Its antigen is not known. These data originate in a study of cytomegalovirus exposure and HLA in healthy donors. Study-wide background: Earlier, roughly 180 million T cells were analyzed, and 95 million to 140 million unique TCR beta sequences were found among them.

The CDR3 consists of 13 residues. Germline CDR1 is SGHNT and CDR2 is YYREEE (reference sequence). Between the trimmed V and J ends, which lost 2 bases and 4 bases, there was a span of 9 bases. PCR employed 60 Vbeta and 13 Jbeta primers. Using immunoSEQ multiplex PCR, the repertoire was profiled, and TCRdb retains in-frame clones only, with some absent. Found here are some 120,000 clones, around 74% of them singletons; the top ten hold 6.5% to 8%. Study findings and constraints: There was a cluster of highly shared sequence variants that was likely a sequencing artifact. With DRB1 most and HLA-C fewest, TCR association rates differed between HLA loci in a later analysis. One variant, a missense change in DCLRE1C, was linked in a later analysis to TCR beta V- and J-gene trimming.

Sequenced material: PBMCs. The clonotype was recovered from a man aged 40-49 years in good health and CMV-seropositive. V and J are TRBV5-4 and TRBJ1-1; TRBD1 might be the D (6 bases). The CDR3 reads CASSLDRPTEAFF. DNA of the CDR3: TGTGCCAGCAGCTTAGACAGGCCCACTGAAGCTTTCTTT.